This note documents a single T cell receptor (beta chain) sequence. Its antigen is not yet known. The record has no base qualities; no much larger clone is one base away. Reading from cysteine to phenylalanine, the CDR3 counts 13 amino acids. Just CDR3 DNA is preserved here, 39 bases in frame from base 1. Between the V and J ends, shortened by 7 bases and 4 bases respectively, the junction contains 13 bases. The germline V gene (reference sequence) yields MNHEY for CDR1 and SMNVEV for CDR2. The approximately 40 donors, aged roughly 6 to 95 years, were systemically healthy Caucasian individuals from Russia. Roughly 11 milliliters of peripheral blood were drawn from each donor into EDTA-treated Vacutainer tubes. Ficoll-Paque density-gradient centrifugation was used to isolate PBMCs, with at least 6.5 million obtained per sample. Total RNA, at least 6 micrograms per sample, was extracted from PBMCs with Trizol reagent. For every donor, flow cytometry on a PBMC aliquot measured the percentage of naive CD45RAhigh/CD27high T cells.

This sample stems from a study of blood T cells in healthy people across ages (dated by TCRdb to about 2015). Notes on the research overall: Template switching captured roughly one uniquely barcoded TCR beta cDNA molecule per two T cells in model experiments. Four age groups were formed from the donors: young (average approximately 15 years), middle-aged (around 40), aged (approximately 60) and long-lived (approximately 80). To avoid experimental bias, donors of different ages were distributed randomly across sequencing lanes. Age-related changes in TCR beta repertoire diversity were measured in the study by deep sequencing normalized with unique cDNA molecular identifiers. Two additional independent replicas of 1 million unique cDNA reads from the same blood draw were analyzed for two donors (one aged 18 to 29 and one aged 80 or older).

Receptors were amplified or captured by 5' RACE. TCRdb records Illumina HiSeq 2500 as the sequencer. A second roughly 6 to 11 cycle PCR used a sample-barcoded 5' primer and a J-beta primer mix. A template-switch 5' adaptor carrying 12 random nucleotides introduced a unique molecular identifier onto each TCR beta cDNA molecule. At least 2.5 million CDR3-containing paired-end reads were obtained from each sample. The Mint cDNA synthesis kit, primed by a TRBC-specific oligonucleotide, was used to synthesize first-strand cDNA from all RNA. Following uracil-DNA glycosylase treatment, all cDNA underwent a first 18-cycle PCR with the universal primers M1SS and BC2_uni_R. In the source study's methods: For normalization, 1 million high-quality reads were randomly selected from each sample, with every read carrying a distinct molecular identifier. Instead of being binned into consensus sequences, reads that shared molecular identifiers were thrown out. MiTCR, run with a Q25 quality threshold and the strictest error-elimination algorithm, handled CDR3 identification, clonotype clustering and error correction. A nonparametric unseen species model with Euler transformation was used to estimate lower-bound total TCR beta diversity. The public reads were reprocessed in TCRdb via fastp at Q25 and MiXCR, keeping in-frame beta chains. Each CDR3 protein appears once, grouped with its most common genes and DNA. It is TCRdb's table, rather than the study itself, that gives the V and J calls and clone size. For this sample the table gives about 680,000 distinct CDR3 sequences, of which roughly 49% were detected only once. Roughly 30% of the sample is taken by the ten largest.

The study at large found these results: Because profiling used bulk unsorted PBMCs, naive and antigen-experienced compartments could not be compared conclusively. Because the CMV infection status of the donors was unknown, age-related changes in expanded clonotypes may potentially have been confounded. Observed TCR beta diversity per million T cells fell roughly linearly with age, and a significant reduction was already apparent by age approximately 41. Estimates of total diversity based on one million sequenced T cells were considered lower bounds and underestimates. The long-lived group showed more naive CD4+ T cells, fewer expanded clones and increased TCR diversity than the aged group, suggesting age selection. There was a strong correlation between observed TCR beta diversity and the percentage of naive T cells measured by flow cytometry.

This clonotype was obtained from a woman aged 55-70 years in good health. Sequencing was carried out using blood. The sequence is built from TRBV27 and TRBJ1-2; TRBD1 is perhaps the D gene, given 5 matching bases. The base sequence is TGTGCCAGCACTCATAACAGGATCTATGGCTACACCTTC. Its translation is CASTHNRIYGYTF.